The entry below describes one T cell receptor beta chain. The table came from immunoSEQ multiplex PCR; TCRdb's copy has only in-frame clones and leaves some out. The sample lists about 88,000 clones; around 92% were seen once. V was pared by 5 bases and J by 3 bases, with 9 bases of the junction left unmatched. CDR3 length equals 16 residues. Germline V gene sequence: CDR1 ENHRY, CDR2 SYGVKD. This specimen belongs to a study of T cell responses to AZD1222 COVID-19 vaccine. For the study at large: Pooling was applied to second doses at about 4 or about 12 weeks.

The chain is built from TRBV10-3 and TRBJ1-5; 8 nucleotides agree with TRBD1. Material: peripheral blood, obtained on day 0 of AZD1222 vaccination. The origin of this receptor is an adult in good health. CDR3 DNA sequence: TGTGCCATCAGTAGAGGGACAGGCCGGAACAATCAGCCCCAGCATTTT. Translation gives CAISRGTGRNNQPQHF.